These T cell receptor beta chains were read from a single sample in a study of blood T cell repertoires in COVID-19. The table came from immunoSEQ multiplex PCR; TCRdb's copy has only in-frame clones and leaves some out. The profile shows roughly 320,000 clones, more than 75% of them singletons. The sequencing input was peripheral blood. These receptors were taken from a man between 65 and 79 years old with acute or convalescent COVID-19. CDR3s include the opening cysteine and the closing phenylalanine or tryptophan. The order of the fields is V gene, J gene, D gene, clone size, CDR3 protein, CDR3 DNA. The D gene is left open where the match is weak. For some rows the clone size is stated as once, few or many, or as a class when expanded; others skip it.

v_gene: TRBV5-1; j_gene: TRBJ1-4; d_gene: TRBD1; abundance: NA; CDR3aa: CASSLAGGSTLEKLFF; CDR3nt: TGCGCCAGCAGCTTGGCAGGGGGTTCAACCCTCGAAAAACTGTTTTTT
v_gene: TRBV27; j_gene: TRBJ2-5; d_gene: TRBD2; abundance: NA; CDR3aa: CASSLGTKGETQYF; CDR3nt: TGTGCCAGCAGTCTGGGGACTAAAGGGGAGACCCAGTACTTC
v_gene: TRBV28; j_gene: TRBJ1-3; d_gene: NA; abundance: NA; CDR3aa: CASTAGGGSFAIYF; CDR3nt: TGTGCCAGCACCGCCGGTGGGGGCAGTTTCGCCATATATTTT
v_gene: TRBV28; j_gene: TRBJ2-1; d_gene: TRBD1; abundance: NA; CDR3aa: CASSTRSGTGIDEQFF; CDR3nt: TGTGCCAGCAGTACACGATCCGGGACAGGGATCGATGAGCAGTTCTTC
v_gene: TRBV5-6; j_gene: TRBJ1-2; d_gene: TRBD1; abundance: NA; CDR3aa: CASSLRTGRGNYGYTF; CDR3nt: TGTGCCAGCAGCTTACGGACAGGGAGAGGGAACTATGGCTACACCTTC
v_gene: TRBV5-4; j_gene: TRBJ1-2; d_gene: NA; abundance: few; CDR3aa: CASSPQGRNYGYTF; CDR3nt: TGTGCCAGCTCCCCCCAGGGAAGGAACTATGGCTACACCTTC
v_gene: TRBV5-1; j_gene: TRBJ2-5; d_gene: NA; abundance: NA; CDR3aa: CASSLGGSRSQETQYF; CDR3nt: TGCGCCAGCAGCTTGGGAGGGTCGCGGAGCCAAGAGACCCAGTACTTC
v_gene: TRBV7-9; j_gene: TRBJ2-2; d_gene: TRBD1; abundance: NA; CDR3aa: CASSLGGQGITGELFF; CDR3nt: TGTGCCAGCAGCTTGGGGGGACAGGGCATCACCGGGGAGCTGTTTTTT
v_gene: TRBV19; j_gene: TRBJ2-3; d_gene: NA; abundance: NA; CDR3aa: CASSIAQSTDTQYF; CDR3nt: TGTGCCAGTAGTATAGCACAGAGCACAGATACGCAGTATTTT
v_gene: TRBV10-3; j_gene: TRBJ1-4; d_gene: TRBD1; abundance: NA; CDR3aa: CAISDSGTANEKLFF; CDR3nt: TGTGCCATCAGTGATTCCGGGACAGCTAATGAAAAACTGTTTTTT
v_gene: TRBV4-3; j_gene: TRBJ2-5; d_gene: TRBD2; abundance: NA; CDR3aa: CASSQDPRLAGEGGTQYF; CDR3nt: TGCGCCAGCAGCCAAGATCCGAGACTAGCGGGAGAGGGTGGGACCCAGTACTTC
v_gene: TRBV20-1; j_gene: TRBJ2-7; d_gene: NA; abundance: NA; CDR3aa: CSASSPRGSSYEQYF; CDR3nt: TGCAGTGCTAGTTCCCCTAGGGGATCTTCTTACGAGCAGTACTTC
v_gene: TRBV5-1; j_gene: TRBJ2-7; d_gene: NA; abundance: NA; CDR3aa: CASSLETASYEQYF; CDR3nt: TGCGCCAGCAGCTTGGAGACAGCATCCTACGAGCAGTACTTC
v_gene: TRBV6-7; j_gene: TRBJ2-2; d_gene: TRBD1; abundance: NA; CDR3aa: CARPSDRTNTGELFF; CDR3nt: TGTGCGAGGCCCTCGGACAGGACAAACACCGGGGAGCTGTTTTTT
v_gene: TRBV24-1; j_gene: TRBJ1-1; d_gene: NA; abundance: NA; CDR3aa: CATSIGEGTEAFF; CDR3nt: TGTGCCACCAGTATAGGGGAAGGCACTGAAGCTTTCTTT
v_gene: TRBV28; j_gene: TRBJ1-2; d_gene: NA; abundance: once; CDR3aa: CASFALRQSYGYTF; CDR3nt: TGTGCCAGCTTCGCACTCCGACAGAGCTATGGCTACACCTTC
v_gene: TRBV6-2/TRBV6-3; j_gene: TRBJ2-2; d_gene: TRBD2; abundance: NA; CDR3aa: CASSSHGTSGRGGTGELFF; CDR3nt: TGTGCCAGCAGTTCGCACGGGACTAGCGGGAGAGGGGGGACCGGGGAGCTGTTTTTT
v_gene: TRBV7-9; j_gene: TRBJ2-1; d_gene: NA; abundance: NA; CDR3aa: CASRRSGGSYNEQFF; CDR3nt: TGTGCCAGCAGACGTAGCGGAGGCTCCTACAATGAGCAGTTCTTC
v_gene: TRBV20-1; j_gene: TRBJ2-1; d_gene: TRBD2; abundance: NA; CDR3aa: CSASKVGGFDEQFF; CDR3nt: TGCAGTGCTAGTAAGGTGGGAGGGTTCGATGAGCAGTTCTTC
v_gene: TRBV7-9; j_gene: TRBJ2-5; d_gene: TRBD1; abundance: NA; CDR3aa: CASSSRGQGWETQYF; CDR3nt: TGTGCCAGCAGCTCCCGAGGACAGGGGTGGGAGACCCAGTACTTC
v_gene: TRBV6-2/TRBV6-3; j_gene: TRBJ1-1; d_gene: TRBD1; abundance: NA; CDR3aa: CASSWATGARGTEAFF; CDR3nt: TGTGCCAGCAGTTGGGCGACAGGGGCAAGAGGCACTGAAGCTTTCTTT
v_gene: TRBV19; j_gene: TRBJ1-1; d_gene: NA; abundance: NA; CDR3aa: CASRQGLPPNTEAFF; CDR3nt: TGTGCCAGTAGACAGGGTCTACCACCGAACACTGAAGCTTTCTTT
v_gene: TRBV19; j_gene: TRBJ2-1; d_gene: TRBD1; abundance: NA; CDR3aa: CASSKNQGQGFDEQFF; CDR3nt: TGTGCCAGTAGTAAGAACCAAGGACAGGGGTTCGATGAGCAGTTCTTC
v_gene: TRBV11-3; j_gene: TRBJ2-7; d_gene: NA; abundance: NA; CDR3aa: CASSLFSGPYEQYF; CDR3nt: TGTGCCAGCAGCCTATTTAGCGGCCCCTACGAGCAGTACTTC
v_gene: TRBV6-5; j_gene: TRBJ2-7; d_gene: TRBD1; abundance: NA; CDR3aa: CASSRDRAYEQYF; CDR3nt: TGTGCCAGCAGCCGGGACAGGGCTTACGAGCAGTACTTC
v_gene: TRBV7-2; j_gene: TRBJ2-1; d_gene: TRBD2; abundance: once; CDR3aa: CASSSGGTSGYNSYNEQFF; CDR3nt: TGTGCCAGCAGCTCAGGGGGGACTAGCGGATATAACTCCTACAATGAGCAGTTCTTC
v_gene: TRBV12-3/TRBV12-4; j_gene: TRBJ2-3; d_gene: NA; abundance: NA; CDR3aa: CASSIDSYTQYF; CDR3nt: TGTGCCAGCAGTATAGACTCCTATACGCAGTATTTT
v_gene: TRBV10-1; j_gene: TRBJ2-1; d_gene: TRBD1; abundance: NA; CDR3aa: CASSEPGQGYNEQFF; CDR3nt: TGCGCCAGCAGTGAGCCGGGACAGGGGTACAATGAGCAGTTCTTC
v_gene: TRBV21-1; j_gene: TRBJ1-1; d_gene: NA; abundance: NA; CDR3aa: CASSKVNRGYRDTEAFF; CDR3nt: TGTGCCAGCAGCAAAGTGAACAGGGGGTATAGGGACACTGAAGCTTTCTTT
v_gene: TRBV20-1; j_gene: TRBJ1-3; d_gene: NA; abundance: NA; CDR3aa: CSASTGWGNTIYF; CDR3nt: TGCAGTGCTAGTACCGGTTGGGGAAACACCATATATTTT
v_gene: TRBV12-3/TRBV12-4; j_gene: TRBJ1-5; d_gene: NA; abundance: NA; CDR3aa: CASSSQQGQPQHF; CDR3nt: TGTGCCAGCAGTTCACAGCAGGGTCAGCCCCAGCATTTT
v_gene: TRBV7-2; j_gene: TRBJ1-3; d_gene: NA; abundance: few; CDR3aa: CASSLGTNSGNTIYF; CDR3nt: TGTGCCAGCAGCTTAGGGACAAATTCTGGAAACACCATATATTTT
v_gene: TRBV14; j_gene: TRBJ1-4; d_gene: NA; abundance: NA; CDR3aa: CASSQTGKLFF; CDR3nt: TGTGCCAGCAGCCAAACGGGAAAACTGTTTTTT
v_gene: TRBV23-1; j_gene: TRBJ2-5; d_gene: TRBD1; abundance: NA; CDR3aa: CASSQPRDRGHEETQYF; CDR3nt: TGCGCCAGCAGTCAACCGAGGGACAGGGGGCATGAGGAGACCCAGTACTTC
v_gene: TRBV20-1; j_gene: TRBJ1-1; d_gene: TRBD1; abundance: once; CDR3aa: CSASPGGTGAGDTEAFF; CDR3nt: TGCAGTGCTAGTCCTGGTGGGACAGGGGCAGGAGACACTGAAGCTTTCTTT
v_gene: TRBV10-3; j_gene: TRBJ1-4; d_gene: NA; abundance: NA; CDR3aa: CAIRLGPNEKLFF; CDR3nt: TGTGCCATCAGGCTTGGGCCAAATGAAAAACTGTTTTTT
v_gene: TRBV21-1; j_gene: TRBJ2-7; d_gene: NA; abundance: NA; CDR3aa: CASSKVSRGQYEQYF; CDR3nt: TGTGCCAGCAGCAAAGTTTCCAGGGGGCAGTACGAGCAGTACTTC
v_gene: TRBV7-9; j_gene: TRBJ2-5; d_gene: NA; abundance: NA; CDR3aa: CASASTDSQETQYF; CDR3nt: TGTGCCAGCGCGTCGACAGACAGTCAAGAGACCCAGTACTTC
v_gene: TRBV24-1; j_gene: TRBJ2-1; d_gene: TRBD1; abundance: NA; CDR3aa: CATSRTGGNEQFF; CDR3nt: TGTGCCACCAGTCGTACAGGGGGGAATGAGCAGTTCTTC